The present T cell receptor beta chain was sequenced within a study of T cells in localized non-small cell lung cancer. The CDR3 consists of 15 residues. CDR1 and CDR2 from the germline V gene are SGHRS and YFSETQ. Trimming cost V 0 bases and J 7 bases, with 16 bases left between them. The protocol was immunoSEQ multiplex PCR, while the TCRdb copy is restricted to in-frame clones and leaves out a portion. The sample includes about 24,000 clones, approximately 86% of them seen just once. This clone turned up a few times. Sequenced material: peripheral blood, taken before any cancer treatment. This receptor was obtained from a male donor at least 60 years old with stage II squamous cell lung carcinoma. The V call is TRBV5-1, the J call TRBJ1-2; weak D call: TRBD1 (5 bases). This CDR3 reads CASSLATGEFGGYTF. In DNA form, the CDR3 reads TGCGCCAGCAGCTTGGCGACGGGGGAGTTTGGTGGCTACACCTTC.